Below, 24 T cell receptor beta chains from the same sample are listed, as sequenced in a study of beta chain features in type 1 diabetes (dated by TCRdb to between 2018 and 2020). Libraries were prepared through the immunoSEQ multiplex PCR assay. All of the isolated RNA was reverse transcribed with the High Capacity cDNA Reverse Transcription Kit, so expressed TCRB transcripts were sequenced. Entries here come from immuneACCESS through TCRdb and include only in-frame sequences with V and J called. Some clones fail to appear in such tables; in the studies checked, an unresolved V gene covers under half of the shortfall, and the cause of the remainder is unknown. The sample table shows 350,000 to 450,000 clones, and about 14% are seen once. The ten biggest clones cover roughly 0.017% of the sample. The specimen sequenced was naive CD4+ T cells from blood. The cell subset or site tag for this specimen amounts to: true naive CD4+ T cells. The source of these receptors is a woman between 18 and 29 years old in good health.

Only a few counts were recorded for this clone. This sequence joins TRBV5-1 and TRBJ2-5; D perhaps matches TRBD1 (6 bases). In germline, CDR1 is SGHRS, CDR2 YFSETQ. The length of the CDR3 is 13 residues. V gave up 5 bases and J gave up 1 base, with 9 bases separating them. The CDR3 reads CASRQGFQETQYF. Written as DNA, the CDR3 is TGCGCCAGCAGACAGGGATTCCAAGAGACCCAGTACTTC.

The DNA of the CDR3 is TGCAGCGTTGACAGGGGGCGCGGGGAGCAGTACTTC. Amino acid sequence: CSVDRGRGEQYF. The chain employs TRBV29-1 and TRBJ2-7; 8 bases align to TRBD1. This CDR3 spans 12 amino acids. J lost 7 bases, V lost 3 bases, and 5 bases had no gene match. From germline, CDR1 is SQVTM and CDR2 ANQGSEA.

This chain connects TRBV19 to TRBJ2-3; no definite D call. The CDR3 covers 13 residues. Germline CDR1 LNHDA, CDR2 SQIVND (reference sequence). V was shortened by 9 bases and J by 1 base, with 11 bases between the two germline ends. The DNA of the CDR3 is TGTGCCAGCGAATTGGGCGGCACAGATACGCAGTATTTT. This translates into CASELGGTDTQYF. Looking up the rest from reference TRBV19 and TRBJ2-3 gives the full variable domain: DGGITQSPKYLFRKEGQNVTLSCEQNLNHDAMYWYRQDPGQGLRLIYYSQIVNDFQKGDIAEGYSVSREKKESFPLTVTSAQKNPTAFYLCASELGGTDTQYFGPGTRLTVL.

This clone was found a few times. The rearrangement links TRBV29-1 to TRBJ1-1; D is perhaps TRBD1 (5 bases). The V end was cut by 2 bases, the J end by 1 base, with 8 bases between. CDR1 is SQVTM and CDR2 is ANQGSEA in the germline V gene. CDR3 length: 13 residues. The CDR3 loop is CSVERGSNTEAFF. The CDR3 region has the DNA TGCAGCGTTGAACGGGGGTCGAACACTGAAGCTTTCTTT.

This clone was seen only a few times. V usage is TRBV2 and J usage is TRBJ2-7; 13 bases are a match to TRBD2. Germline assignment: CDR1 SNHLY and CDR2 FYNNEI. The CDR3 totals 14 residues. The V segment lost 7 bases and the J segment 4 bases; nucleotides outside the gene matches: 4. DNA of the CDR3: TGTGCCAGCACCGGGACTAGCGGGACTTACGAGCAGTACTTC. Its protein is CASTGTSGTYEQYF. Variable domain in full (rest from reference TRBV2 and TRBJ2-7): EPEVTQTPSHQVTQMGQEVILRCVPISNHLYFYWYRQILGQKVEFLVSFYNNEISEKSEIFDDQFSVERPDGSNFTLKIRSTKLEDSAMYFCASTGTSGTYEQYFGPGTRLTVT.

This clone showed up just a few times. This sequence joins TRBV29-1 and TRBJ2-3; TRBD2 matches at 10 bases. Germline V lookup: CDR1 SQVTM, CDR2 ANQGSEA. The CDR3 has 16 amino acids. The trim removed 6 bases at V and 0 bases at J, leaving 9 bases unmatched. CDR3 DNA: TGCAGCGTGAGCCATACTAGCGGGGCTAGCACAGATACGCAGTATTTT. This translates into CSVSHTSGASTDTQYF.

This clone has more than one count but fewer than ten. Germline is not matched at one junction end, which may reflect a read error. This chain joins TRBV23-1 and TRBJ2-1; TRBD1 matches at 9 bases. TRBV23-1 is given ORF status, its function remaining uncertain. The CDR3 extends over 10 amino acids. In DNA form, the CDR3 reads TGCGCCAGCGACGGGGACAGGGACCTCTTC. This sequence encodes CASDGDRDLF.

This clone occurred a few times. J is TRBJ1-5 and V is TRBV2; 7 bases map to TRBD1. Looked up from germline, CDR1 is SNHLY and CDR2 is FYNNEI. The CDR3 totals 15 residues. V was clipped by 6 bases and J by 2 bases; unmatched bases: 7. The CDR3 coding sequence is TGTGCCAGCAGGGGCGGGACAGCCCGCAATCAGCCCCAGCATTTT. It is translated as CASRGGTARNQPQHF.

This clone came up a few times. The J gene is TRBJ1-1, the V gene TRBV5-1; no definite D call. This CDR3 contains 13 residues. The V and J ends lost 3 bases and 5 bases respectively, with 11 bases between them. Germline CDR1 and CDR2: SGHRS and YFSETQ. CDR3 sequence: CASSSSRRTEAFF. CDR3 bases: TGCGCCAGCAGCTCCAGTAGGAGGACTGAAGCTTTCTTT.

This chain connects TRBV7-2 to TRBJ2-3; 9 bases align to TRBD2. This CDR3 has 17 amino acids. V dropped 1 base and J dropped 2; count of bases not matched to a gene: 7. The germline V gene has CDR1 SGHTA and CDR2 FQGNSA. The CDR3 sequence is CASSLVYRGRATDTQYF. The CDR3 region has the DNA TGTGCCAGCAGCTTAGTTTATCGCGGGAGGGCCACAGATACGCAGTATTTT.

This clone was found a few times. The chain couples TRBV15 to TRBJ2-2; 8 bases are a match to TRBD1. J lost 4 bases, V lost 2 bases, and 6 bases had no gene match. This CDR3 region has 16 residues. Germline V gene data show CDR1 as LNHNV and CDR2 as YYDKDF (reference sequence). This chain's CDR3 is CATSRPQGASTGELFF. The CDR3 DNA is TGTGCCACCAGCAGACCCCAGGGGGCGAGCACCGGGGAGCTGTTTTTT.

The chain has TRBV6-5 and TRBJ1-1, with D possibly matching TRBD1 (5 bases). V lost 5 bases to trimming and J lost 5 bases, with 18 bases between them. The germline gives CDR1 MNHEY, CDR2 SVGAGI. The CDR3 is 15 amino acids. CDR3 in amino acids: CASSTGGAVRTEAFF. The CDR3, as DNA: TGTGCCAGCAGTACCGGGGGTGCAGTTAGGACTGAAGCTTTCTTT.

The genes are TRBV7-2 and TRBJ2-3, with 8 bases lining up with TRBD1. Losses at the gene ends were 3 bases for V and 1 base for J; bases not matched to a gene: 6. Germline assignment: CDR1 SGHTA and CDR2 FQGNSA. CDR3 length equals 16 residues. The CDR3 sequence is CASSFQTGARTDTQYF. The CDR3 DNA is TGTGCCAGCAGCTTCCAGACAGGGGCCCGCACAGATACGCAGTATTTT.

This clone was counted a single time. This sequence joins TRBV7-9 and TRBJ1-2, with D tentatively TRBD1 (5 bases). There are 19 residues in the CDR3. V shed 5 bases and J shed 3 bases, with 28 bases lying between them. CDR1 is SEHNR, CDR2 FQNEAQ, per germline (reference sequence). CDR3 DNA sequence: TGTGCCAGCAGCCCTATAGGAGTCAGGGATCGGTCGAGCTACTATGGCTACACCTTC. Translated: CASSPIGVRDRSSYYGYTF. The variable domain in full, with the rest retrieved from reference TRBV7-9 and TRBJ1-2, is DTGVSQNPRHKITKRGQNVTFRCDPISEHNRLYWYRQTLGQGPEFLTYFQNEAQLEKSRLLSDRFSAERPKGSFSTLEIQRTEQGDSAMYLCASSPIGVRDRSSYYGYTFGSGTRLTVV.

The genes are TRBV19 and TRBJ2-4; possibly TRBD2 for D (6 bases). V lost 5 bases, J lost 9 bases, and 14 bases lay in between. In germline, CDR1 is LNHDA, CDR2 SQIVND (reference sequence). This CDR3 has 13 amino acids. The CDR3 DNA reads TGTGCCAGTAGTGAGTGGCGGGGTAGCATTCAGTACTTC. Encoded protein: CASSEWRGSIQYF.

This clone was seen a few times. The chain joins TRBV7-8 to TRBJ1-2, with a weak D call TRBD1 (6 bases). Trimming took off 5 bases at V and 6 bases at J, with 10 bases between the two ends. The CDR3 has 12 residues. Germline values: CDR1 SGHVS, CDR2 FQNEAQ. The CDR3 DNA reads TGTGCCAGCAGCGAGTACAGGGATGGCTACACCTTC. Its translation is CASSEYRDGYTF.

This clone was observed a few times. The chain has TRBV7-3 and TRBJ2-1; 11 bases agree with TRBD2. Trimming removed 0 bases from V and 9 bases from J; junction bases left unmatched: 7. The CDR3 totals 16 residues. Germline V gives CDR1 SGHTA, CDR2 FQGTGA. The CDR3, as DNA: TGTGCCAGCAGCTTAACGAAACTAGCGGGAGAGGTTGAGCAGTTCTTC. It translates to CASSLTKLAGEVEQFF.

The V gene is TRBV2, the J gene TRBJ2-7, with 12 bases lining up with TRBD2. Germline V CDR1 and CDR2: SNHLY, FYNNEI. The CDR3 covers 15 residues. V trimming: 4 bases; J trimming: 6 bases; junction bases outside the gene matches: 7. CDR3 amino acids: CASSGSSGRAGEQYF. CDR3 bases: TGTGCCAGCAGTGGTTCTAGCGGGAGGGCCGGCGAGCAGTACTTC.

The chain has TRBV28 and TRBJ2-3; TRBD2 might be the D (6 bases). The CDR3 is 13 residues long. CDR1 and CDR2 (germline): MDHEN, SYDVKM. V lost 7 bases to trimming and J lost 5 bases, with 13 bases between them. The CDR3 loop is CASTSLARDTQYF. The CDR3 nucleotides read TGTGCCAGCACCTCACTAGCCAGAGATACGCAGTATTTT.

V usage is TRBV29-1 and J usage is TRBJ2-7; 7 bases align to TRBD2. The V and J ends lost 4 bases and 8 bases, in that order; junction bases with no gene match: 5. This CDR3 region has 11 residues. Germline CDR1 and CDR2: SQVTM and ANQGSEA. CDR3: CSVALGGQQYF. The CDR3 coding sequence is TGCAGCGTTGCTCTGGGAGGGCAGCAGTACTTC.

The CDR3 loop reads CSVLGQGGYEQYF. Written as DNA, the CDR3 is TGCAGCGTTCTGGGACAGGGTGGATACGAGCAGTACTTC. The J gene is TRBJ2-7, the V gene TRBV29-1; 9 bases agree with TRBD1. Germline lookup yields CDR1 SQVTM and CDR2 ANQGSEA. With 5 bases clipped from V and 4 bases from J, the junction kept 6 bases outside the gene matches. The CDR3 loop spans 13 amino acids.

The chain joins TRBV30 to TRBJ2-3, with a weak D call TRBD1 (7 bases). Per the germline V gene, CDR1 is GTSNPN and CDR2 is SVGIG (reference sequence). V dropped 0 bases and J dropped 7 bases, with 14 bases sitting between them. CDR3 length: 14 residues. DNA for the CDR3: TGTGCCTGGAGTGTACCAGGGGGGCCTAATACGCAGTATTTT. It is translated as CAWSVPGGPNTQYF.

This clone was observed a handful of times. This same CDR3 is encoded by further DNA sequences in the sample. CDR3 in amino acids: CAWSPGGTEAFF. In nucleotides, the CDR3 is TGTGCCTGGAGTCCCGGGGGAACTGAAGCTTTCTTT. The J gene is TRBJ1-1, the V gene TRBV30, with a possible D match to TRBD1 (5 bases). The CDR3 covers 12 residues. V was clipped by 2 bases and J by 5 bases, with 9 bases between them. From germline, CDR1 is GTSNPN and CDR2 SVGIG (reference sequence). The full variable domain, rest sourced from reference TRBV30 and TRBJ1-1, is SQTIHQWPATLVQPVGSPLSLECTVEGTSNPNLYWYRQAAGRGLQLLFYSVGIGQISSEVPQNLSASRPQDRQFILSSKKLLLSDSGFYLCAWSPGGTEAFFGQGTRLTVV.

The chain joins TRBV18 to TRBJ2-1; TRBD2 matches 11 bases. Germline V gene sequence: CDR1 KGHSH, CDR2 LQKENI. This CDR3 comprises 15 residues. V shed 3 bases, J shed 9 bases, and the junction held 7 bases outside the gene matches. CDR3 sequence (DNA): TGTGCCAGCTCACCGAGCGTCCTAGCGGGAGGTGAGCAGTTCTTC. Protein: CASSPSVLAGGEQFF.